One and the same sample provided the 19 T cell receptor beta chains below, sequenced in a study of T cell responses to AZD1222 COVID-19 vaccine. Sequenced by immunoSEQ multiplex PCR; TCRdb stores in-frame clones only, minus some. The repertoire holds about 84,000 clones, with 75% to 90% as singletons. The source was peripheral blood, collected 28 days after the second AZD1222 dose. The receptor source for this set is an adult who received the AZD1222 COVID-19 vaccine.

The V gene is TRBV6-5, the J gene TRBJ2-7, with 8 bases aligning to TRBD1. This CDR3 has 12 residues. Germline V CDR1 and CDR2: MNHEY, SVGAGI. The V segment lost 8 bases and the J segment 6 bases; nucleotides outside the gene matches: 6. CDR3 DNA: TGTGCCAGCTCCAGGACAGGGCTCGAGCAGTACTTC. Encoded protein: CASSRTGLEQYF.

The DNA of the CDR3 is TGTGCCAGCAGCTTGGCTGCGGACAGAAGCTATGGCTACACCTTC. Translated: CASSLAADRSYGYTF. The chain carries TRBV5-5 and TRBJ1-2, with a weak D call TRBD1 (6 bases). This CDR3 spans 15 amino acids. The germline gives CDR1 SGHKS, CDR2 YYEKEE (reference sequence). The V and J ends lost 0 bases and 4 bases respectively, with 13 bases between them.

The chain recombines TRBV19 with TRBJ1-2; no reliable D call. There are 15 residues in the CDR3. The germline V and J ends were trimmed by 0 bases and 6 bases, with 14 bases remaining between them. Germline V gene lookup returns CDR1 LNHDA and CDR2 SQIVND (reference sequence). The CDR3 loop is CASSIENVFHHGYTF. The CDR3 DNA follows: TGTGCCAGTAGTATAGAGAACGTGTTCCACCATGGCTACACCTTC. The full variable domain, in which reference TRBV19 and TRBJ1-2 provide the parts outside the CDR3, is DGGITQSPKYLFRKEGQNVTLSCEQNLNHDAMYWYRQDPGQGLRLIYYSQIVNDFQKGDIAEGYSVSREKKESFPLTVTSAQKNPTAFYLCASSIENVFHHGYTFGSGTRLTVV.

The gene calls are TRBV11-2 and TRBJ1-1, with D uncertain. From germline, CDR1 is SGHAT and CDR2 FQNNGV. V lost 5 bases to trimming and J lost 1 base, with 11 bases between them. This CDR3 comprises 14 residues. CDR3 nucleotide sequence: TGTGCCAGCAGCCCGGACCTAGGGAACACTGAAGCTTTCTTT. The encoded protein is CASSPDLGNTEAFF.

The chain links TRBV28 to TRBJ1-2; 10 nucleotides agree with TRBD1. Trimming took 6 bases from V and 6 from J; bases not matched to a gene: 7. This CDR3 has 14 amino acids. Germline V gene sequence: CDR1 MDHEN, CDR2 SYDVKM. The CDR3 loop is CASRLGQGRDGYTF. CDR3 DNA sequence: TGTGCCAGCAGACTGGGACAGGGGCGAGATGGCTACACCTTC.

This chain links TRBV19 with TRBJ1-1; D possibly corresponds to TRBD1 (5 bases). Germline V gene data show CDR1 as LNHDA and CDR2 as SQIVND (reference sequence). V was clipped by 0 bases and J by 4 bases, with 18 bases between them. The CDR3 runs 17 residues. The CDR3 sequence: CASSIDLRTRLSTEAFF. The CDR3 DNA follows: TGTGCCAGTAGTATAGATCTTCGGACACGGCTTAGCACTGAAGCTTTCTTT.

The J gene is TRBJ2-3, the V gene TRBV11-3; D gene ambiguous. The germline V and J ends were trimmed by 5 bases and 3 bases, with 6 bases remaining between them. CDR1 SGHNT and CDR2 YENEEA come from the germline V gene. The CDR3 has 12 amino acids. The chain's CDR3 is CASSPGTDTQYF. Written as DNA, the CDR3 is TGTGCCAGCAGCCCCGGAACAGATACGCAGTATTTT.

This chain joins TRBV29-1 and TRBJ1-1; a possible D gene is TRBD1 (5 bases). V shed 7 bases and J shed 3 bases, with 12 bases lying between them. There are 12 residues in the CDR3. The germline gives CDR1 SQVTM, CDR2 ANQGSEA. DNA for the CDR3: TGCAGCGCTGAGGGAGGGGACACTGAAGCTTTCTTT. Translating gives CSAEGGDTEAFF.

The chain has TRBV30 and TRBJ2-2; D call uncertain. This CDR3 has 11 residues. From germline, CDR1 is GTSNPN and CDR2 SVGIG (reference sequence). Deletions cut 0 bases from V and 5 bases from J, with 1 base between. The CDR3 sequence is CAWSVTGELFF. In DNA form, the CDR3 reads TGTGCCTGGAGTGTAACCGGGGAGCTGTTTTTT.

CDR3 loop: CASSLMSALEQFF. The CDR3 DNA reads TGTGCCAGCAGCCTCATGTCTGCCCTTGAGCAGTTCTTC. The chain recombines TRBV12-3 or TRBV12-4 with TRBJ2-1; no reliable D call. V was clipped by 6 bases and J by 9 bases, with 15 bases between them. CDR3 length equals 13 residues.

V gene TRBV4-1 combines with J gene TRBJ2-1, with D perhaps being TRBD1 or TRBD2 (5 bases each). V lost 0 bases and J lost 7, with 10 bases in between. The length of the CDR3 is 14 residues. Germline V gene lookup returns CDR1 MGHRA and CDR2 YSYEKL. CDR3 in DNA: TGCGCCAGCAGCCAAGATACGGGGCGGAATGAGCAGTTCTTC. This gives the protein CASSQDTGRNEQFF.

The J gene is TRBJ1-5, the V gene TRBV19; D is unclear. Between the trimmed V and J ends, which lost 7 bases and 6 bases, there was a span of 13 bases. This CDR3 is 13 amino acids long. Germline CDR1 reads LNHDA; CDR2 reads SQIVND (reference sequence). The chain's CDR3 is CASTMPGGQPQHF. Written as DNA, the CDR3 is TGTGCCAGTACCATGCCCGGCGGTCAGCCCCAGCATTTT.

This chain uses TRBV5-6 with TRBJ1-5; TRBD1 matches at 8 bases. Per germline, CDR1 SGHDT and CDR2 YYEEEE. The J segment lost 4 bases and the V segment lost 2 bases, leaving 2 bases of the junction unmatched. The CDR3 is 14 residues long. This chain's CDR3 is CASSFRQGNQPQHF. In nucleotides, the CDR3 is TGTGCCAGCAGCTTCCGACAGGGGAATCAGCCCCAGCATTTT.

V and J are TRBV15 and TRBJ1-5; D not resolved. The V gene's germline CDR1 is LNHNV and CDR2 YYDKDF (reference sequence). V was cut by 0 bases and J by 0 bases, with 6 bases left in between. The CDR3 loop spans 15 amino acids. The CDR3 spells CATSREAISNQPQHF. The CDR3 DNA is TGTGCCACCAGCAGAGAGGCGATTAGCAATCAGCCCCAGCATTTT. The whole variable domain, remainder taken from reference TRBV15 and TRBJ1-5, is DAMVIQNPRYQVTQFGKPVTLSCSQTLNHNVMYWYQQKSSQAPKLLFHYYDKDFNNEADTPDNFQSRRPNTSFCFLDIRSPGLGDTAMYLCATSREAISNQPQHFGDGTRLSIL.

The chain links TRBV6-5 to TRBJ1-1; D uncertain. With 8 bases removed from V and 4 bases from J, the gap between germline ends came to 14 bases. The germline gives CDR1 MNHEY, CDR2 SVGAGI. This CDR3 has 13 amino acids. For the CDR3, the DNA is TGTGCCAGCGTGGGGTTAGGTATCACTGAAGCTTTCTTT. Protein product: CASVGLGITEAFF.

CDR3 nucleotides: TGCGCCAGCAACGATGCAGGGGAGACCCAGTACTTC. Translated, it gives CASNDAGETQYF. The chain uses TRBV5-1 and TRBJ2-5, with D maybe TRBD1 (5 bases). This CDR3 is 12 amino acids long. From germline, CDR1 is SGHRS and CDR2 YFSETQ. V was shortened by 6 bases and J by 5 bases, with 11 bases between the two germline ends. Variable domain in full (rest from reference TRBV5-1 and TRBJ2-5): KAGVTQTPRYLIKTRGQQVTLSCSPISGHRSVSWYQQTPGQGLQFLFEYFSETQRNKGNFPGRFSGRQFSNSRSEMNVSTLELGDSALYLCASNDAGETQYFGPGTRLLVL.

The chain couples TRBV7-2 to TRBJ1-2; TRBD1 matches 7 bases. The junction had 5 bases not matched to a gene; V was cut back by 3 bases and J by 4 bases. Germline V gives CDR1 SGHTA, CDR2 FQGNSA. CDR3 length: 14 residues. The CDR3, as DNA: TGTGCCAGCAGCTTCCCCGGACAGGCCTATGGCTACACCTTC. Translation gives CASSFPGQAYGYTF. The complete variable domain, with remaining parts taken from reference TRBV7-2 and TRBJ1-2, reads GAGVSQSPSNKVTEKGKDVELRCDPISGHTALYWYRQSLGQGLEFLIYFQGNSAPDKSGLPSDRFSAERTGGSVSTLTIQRTQQEDSAVYLCASSFPGQAYGYTFGSGTRLTVV.

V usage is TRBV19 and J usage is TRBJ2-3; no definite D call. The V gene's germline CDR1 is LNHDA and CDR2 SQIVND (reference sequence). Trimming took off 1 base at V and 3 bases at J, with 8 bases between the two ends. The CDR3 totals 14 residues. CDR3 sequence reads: CASSIGPLTDTQYF. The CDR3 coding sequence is TGTGCCAGTAGTATAGGTCCCCTGACAGATACGCAGTATTTT.

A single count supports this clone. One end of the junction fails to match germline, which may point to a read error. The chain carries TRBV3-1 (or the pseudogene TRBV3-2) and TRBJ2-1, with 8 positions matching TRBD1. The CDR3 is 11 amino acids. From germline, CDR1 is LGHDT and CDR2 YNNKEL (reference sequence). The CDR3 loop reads CASSQQGARVF. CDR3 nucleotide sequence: TGTGCCAGCAGCCAGCAGGGGGCACGGGTCTTC.